This entry features one TCR beta chain sequence. No cognate antigen has been identified for it. No base quality information exists; no much larger clone differs at one position. These data originate in a study of blood T cell repertoires in COVID-19 (dated by TCRdb to about 2020). Context from the whole study: Samples from collaborators originated in the United States, Italy and Spain and spanned both the acute and convalescent phases of COVID-19. The material from the prospective study consisted of cDNA or gDNA derived from T cells, B-cell-depleted T cells, or PBMCs. The dataset comprised deeply sampled blood TCRbeta repertoires from subjects exposed to, actively infected with, or recovered from COVID-19. The repertoires were released in a freely available public database intended as a resource for research on the immune response to SARS-CoV-2. The samples were drawn from the first 160 participants of the ongoing ImmuneRACE study and from 1,254 subjects provided by 6 global collaborators. A de-identified subject ID, COVID-19 status, age in years and sex were almost always included in the sample metadata. Where HLA class I and class II types were available, the types were taken from metadata supplied by the sample provider, not from assay-based typing. What the research found in general, with its limitations: The amount of clinical and demographic metadata varied by source and participant and was provided uncurated.

Enrolling through a virtual design, the prospective study's participants ranged in age from roughly 18 to 90 years and lived across 24 United States geographic areas. To assign participants to cohorts, the prospective study relied on clinical history that participants themselves reported in a screening survey and a study questionnaire. Each participant in the prospective study had whole blood, serum and a nasopharyngeal or oropharyngeal swab collected by mobile phlebotomists. Additional blood draws and questionnaires over an approximately two-month period could optionally be provided by prospective study participants. Before DNA extraction, blood samples from the prospective study were shipped at room temperature or frozen. TCRbeta CDR3 regions were amplified from genomic DNA by means of the immunoSEQ Assay, a bias-controlled multiplex PCR. In the original analysis: The number of nucleated cells in each sample was estimated from the amplification of reference gene primers within the assay. To quantify the absolute abundance of each unique TCRbeta CDR3 rearrangement, sequence reads were collapsed and filtered. Productive Simpson clonality was computed per sample as the square root of Simpson's diversity index over productive rearrangements. This is the immuneACCESS table as TCRdb keeps it, with only in-frame sequences that have V and J called. A part of the clones is gone; compared with another copy, unresolved V genes explain less than half, and the rest is unexplained. That table gives V, J and clone size, and the DNA gave D and trimming. This sample comprises about 170,000 clones, approximately 82% of them detected only once. About 3.5% of the sample is taken by the ten largest.

From the cysteine up to the phenylalanine, the CDR3 has a length of 12 residues. Only the CDR3 DNA is retained, 36 bases long and in frame from the first base. CDR1 SEHNR and CDR2 FQNEAQ were looked up in the germline V gene (reference sequence). The junction carries 4 bases between V and J, which are trimmed by 1 base and 3 bases respectively. The sequence was obtained from a woman between 45 and 65 years old in a cohort exposed to, infected with or recovered from COVID-19 (not recorded which). The chain is made from TRBV7-9 and TRBJ2-7; no D gene call is confident. The source material was PBMCs or T cells enriched from blood (not recorded which). CDR3 sequence: CASSLDNYEQYF. The DNA sequence is TGTGCCAGCAGCTTAGACAACTACGAGCAGTACTTC.